Only a few counts were recorded for the clone carrying this T cell receptor (beta chain). Its antigen is not known. This sample was included in a study of beta chain features in type 1 diabetes. Findings of the study overall: HLA effects on TCRB rearrangement stayed unresolved here.

This CDR3 region has 15 residues. Per the germline V gene, CDR1 is SNHLY and CDR2 is FYNNEI. V was pared by 4 bases and J by 0 bases, with 10 bases between. Expressed TCRB transcripts were sequenced because the entire RNA isolate underwent reverse transcription. Some clones are missing from TCRdb's copy, which holds only in-frame ones; the method was immunoSEQ multiplex PCR. The table has 900,000 or so clones, about a sixth seen once. This chain joins TRBV2 and TRBJ2-4; D is unclear. This receptor was identified in a woman younger than 30 in good health. Sequenced input: naive CD4+ T cells from blood. The CDR3 DNA follows: TGTGCCAGCAGTGTTCTGATTATAGCCAAAAACATTCAGTACTTC. Protein: CASSVLIIAKNIQYF.